Sequencing of this T cell receptor beta chain was carried out in a study of tissue T cells after allogeneic stem cell transplantation. Across the whole study: Samples with visible lymphocytes on H&E were prioritized for sequencing.

With 3 bases clipped from V and 2 bases from J, the junction kept 6 bases outside the gene matches. Germline values: CDR1 MNHEY, CDR2 SMNVEV (reference sequence). The CDR3 runs 15 residues. TCRdb's table, derived via immunoSEQ multiplex PCR, lists solely in-frame clones and lacks some. The sample has more than 7,000 clones, roughly 50% seen once. Autopsy tissues spanned esophagus to rectum, liver, skin, and lymphoid organs including spleen. The chain employs TRBV27 and TRBJ2-7, with 8 bases matching TRBD2. The sample in question was tissue from the jejunum, obtained at autopsy. This receptor was obtained from an older female donor with lung cancer. In nucleotides, the CDR3 is TGTGCCAGCAGTTTTAGTAATAGCGGGACCTACGAGCAGTACTTC. It is translated as CASSFSNSGTYEQYF.